This TCR beta chain originates from a study of CD8+CD57+ T cells in acquired aplastic anemia. Profiling of TCR beta VDJ combinations and CDR3 sequences used genomic DNA as template. One entry per CDR3 protein results from TCRdb running MiXCR on the reads. This sample has 150,000 to 200,000 distinct CDR3 sequences, with roughly 45% found just once. In its sample, this clonotype was seen many times. Trimming pared 0 bases from V and 4 bases from J, leaving 13 bases between. This CDR3 contains 17 residues. Germline CDR1 reads LNHNV; CDR2 reads YYDKDF (reference sequence). The receptor's source is a human donor in good health. The chain combines TRBV15 with TRBJ1-6; a possible D gene is TRBD1 (5 bases). Sample: sorted CD4+, CD8+, or CD8+CD57+ T cells (not recorded which) from PBMCs. CDR3 nucleotides: TGTGCCACCAGCAGAGATGCCAGGGCCATTTATAATTCACCCCTCCACTTT. Translating it yields CATSRDARAIYNSPLHF.